These 20 T cell receptor beta chains share one sample of origin, sequenced in a study of low-dose radiotherapy and immunotherapy resistance in tumors. Covering alpha and beta chains, TRAV- and TRBV-specific primers were used for the first-strand cDNA. TCRs were amplified for about 18 PCR cycles with a constant-region primer and V-primer adapter. MiXCR, applied by TCRdb to the reads, yields one record per CDR3 protein. This sample has 7,500 to 10,000 distinct CDR3 sequences, with approximately 81% found just once. Receptors were obtained from a human donor with advanced metastatic prostate, ovarian, gallbladder or colorectal cancer (not recorded which). This table probably holds off-target reads from a library built for another chain.

This chain uses TRBV5-4 with TRBJ2-4; 8 nucleotides match TRBD2. Losses at the gene ends were 4 bases for V and 0 bases for J; bases not matched to a gene: 9. The CDR3 length is 17 residues. Germline lookup yields CDR1 SGHNT and CDR2 YYREEE (reference sequence). The DNA for the CDR3 is TGTGCCAGCAGCGCTGTTACTAGCGGACTAGCCAAAAACATTCAGTACTTC. This sequence encodes CASSAVTSGLAKNIQYF.

The rearrangement joins TRBV5-4 to TRBJ1-4, with unresolved D. Trimming took off 0 bases at V and 0 bases at J, with 9 bases between the two ends. CDR3 length: 16 amino acids. Germline V lookup: CDR1 SGHNT, CDR2 YYREEE (reference sequence). The CDR3 nucleotides are TGTGCCAGCAGCTTGGGTGGCGCTTCAACTAATGAAAAACTGTTTTTT. Protein: CASSLGGASTNEKLFF.

This chain connects TRBV29-1 to TRBJ2-7; 11 nucleotides line up with TRBD1. Germline CDR1 reads SQVTM; CDR2 reads ANQGSEA. Trimming cost V 0 bases and J 7 bases; bases outside gene matches: 5. The CDR3 extends over 14 amino acids. The CDR3, as DNA: TGCAGCGTTGAAGATCAGGACAGGGGGCCTGAGCAGTACTTC. Encoded protein: CSVEDQDRGPEQYF.

The gene calls are TRBV26 and TRBJ2-7; the tabulated D call, TRBD1, remains unverified against the DNA. TRBV26 counts as a pseudogene. The CDR3 spans 15 residues. DNA of the CDR3: TGTGCCAGCAGCCGAGCAGGGACAGGGGGGTACGAGCAGTACTTC. Translating it yields CASSRAGTGGYEQYF.

This clonotype was recorded once. This rearrangement joins TRBV28 to TRBJ1-1, with 8 nucleotides matching TRBD1. With V trimmed by 6 bases and J by 1 base, 7 bases remained unmatched. The CDR3 runs 15 residues. The germline gives CDR1 MDHEN, CDR2 SYDVKM. This CDR3 is CASRGQGSRNTEAFF. In nucleotides, the CDR3 is TGTGCCAGCAGAGGACAGGGTAGCAGGAACACTGAAGCTTTCTTT.

The chain recombines TRBV14 with TRBJ1-6, with D tentatively TRBD1 (6 bases). The CDR3 totals 17 residues. V dropped 1 base and J dropped 2 bases, with 12 bases sitting between them. Germline loops: CDR1 SGHDN, CDR2 FVKESK. The CDR3 reads CASSQGDIATYNSPLHF. In DNA, the CDR3 is TGTGCCAGCAGCCAAGGGGACATAGCTACCTATAATTCACCCCTCCACTTT.

The J gene is TRBJ2-1, the V gene TRBV5-6; maybe TRBD2 (6 bases). CDR1 and CDR2 from the germline V gene are SGHDT and YYEEEE. Trimming shortened V by 4 bases and J by 11 bases, and 16 bases separated the two germline ends. This CDR3 region has 13 residues. CDR3 amino acids: CASSPMGREKQFF. The CDR3, as DNA: TGTGCCAGCAGCCCAATGGGACGGGAGAAGCAGTTCTTC. Filled out from reference TRBV5-6 and TRBJ2-1, the complete variable domain reads DAGVTQSPTHLIKTRGQQVTLRCSPKSGHDTVSWYQQALGQGPQFIFQYYEEEERQRGNFPDRFSGHQFPNYSSELNVNALLLGDSALYLCASSPMGREKQFFGPGTRLTVL.

The chain links TRBV6-8 to TRBJ2-7; a possible D gene is TRBD2 (6 bases). Trimming left V 3 bases short and J 3 bases short, with 12 bases between. The CDR3 spans 14 residues. The germline CDR1 and CDR2 sequences are MNHGY and SAAAGT. Here the CDR3 DNA reads TGTGCCAGCAGTTATCTGAGAGCGGGCTACGAGCAGTACTTC. This gives the protein CASSYLRAGYEQYF.

This chain links TRBV18 with TRBJ2-1, with no clear D. V dropped 5 bases and J dropped 3 bases, with 5 bases sitting between them. The CDR3 has 12 residues. Germline CDR1 is KGHSH and CDR2 is LQKENI. The CDR3 region is CASSAYYNEQFF. Written as DNA, the CDR3 is TGTGCCAGCTCAGCCTACTACAATGAGCAGTTCTTC.

This chain connects TRBV4-2 to TRBJ2-7; unclear D gene. From germline, CDR1 is LGHNA and CDR2 YNFKEQ. The CDR3 length is 15 residues. Trimming removed 1 base at V and 2 bases at J, with 12 bases between. CDR3 coding DNA: TGTGCCAGCAGCCAAGTAGCCACGTCCCCCTACGAGCAGTACTTC. Its protein is CASSQVATSPYEQYF.

The table lists this clonotype with a few counts. The chain has TRBV30 and TRBJ2-7; the D gene is possibly TRBD2 (6 bases). The CDR3 has 14 residues. Trimming cost V 3 bases and J 3 bases, with 15 bases left between them. Germline lookup yields CDR1 GTSNPN and CDR2 SVGIG (reference sequence). In nucleotides, the CDR3 is TGTGCCTGGAGCCGCGGGACGCAGTACTACGAGCAGTACTTC. Its protein is CAWSRGTQYYEQYF.

This clonotype came up once. The chain employs TRBV29-1 and TRBJ1-2; 7 bases match TRBD1. Germline CDR1 reads SQVTM; CDR2 reads ANQGSEA. The CDR3 extends over 14 amino acids. V lost 8 bases to trimming and J lost 5 bases; unmatched junction nucleotides: 14. CDR3 sequence (DNA): TGCAGCCTTGGAGAAGGGACAGATTTATATGGCTACACCTTC. Protein sequence: CSLGEGTDLYGYTF.

The gene calls are TRBV6-5 and TRBJ2-7; D not resolved. The CDR3 has 13 amino acids. Looked up from germline, CDR1 is MNHEY and CDR2 is SVGAGI. Trimming left V 6 bases short and J 4 bases short, with 13 bases between. Here the CDR3 reads CASSSAGKYEQYF. CDR3 bases: TGTGCCAGCAGCTCGGCTGGGAAGTACGAGCAGTACTTC.

The rearrangement joins TRBV11-1 to TRBJ1-3, with 11 nucleotides matching TRBD1. The CDR3 has 16 amino acids. Germline assignment: CDR1 SGHAT and CDR2 FQDESV (reference sequence). Trimming cost V 5 bases and J 1 base; bases outside gene matches: 4. The CDR3 bases are TGTGCCAGCAGCGCTGGACAGGGGGCGTCTGGAAACACCATATATTTT. Encoded protein: CASSAGQGASGNTIYF. Full variable domain (outside the CDR3, taken from reference TRBV11-1 and TRBJ1-3): EAEVAQSPRYKITEKSQAVAFWCDPISGHATLYWYRQILGQGPELLVQFQDESVVDDSQLPKDRFSAERLKGVDSTLKIQPAELGDSAMYLCASSAGQGASGNTIYFGEGSWLTVV.

The chain carries TRBV5-1 and TRBJ1-1; 8 bases are shared with TRBD1. The CDR3 has 14 amino acids. V dropped 4 bases and J dropped 5; count of bases not matched to a gene: 7. The V gene's germline CDR1 is SGHRS and CDR2 YFSETQ. The CDR3 DNA is TGCGCCAGCAGCCGGACAGGGTCCGTAACTGAAGCTTTCTTT. It translates to CASSRTGSVTEAFF.

V is TRBV28 and J is TRBJ2-7; tentatively, D is TRBD1 (5 bases). V shed 10 bases and J shed 4 bases, with 17 bases lying between them. This CDR3 has 13 residues. CDR1 is MDHEN and CDR2 is SYDVKM in the germline V gene. The DNA for the CDR3 is TGTGCCACAGGACGGACACCAACGTACGAGCAGTACTTC. It is translated as CATGRTPTYEQYF.

This clonotype showed up just a few times. V gene TRBV28 combines with J gene TRBJ2-7; D unclear. The CDR3 loop spans 12 amino acids. Trimming cost V 3 bases and J 5 bases, with 8 bases left between them. Germline V CDR1 and CDR2: MDHEN, SYDVKM. The CDR3 DNA reads TGTGCCAGCAGTTTTCTGGGTGACGAGCAGTACTTC. As protein: CASSFLGDEQYF.

This clonotype was recorded once. The CDR3 bases are TGTGCCAGTACCCAGGGACTAGCGAGGTATCGGGGTGAGCAGTTCTTC. It encodes CASTQGLARYRGEQFF. The chain is built from TRBV19 and TRBJ2-1; TRBD2 agrees at 10 bases. The CDR3 covers 16 residues. Germline CDR1 is LNHDA and CDR2 is SQIVND (reference sequence). V dropped 7 bases and J dropped 9; count of bases not matched to a gene: 15.

The rearrangement joins TRBV29-1 to TRBJ2-4, with 7 bases aligning to TRBD1. Unmatched junction bases numbered 5, after V lost 6 bases and J lost 6 bases. CDR3 size: 12 residues. The germline CDR1 and CDR2 sequences are SQVTM and ANQGSEA. The CDR3 reads CSVEQGSNIQYF. The CDR3 DNA reads as TGCAGCGTCGAACAGGGGTCAAACATTCAGTACTTC.

The V call is TRBV28, the J call TRBJ1-2; 7 bases match TRBD1. This CDR3 spans 14 amino acids. The junction had 11 bases not matched to a gene; V was cut back by 5 bases and J by 8 bases. Germline V gene data show CDR1 as MDHEN and CDR2 as SYDVKM. CDR3 amino acids: CASSSPTGFWGYTF. The CDR3 DNA is TGTGCCAGCAGTAGCCCGACAGGGTTCTGGGGCTACACCTTC.